This TCR beta chain was captured in a study of T cells expressing NK-cell markers. Study details: There were seven HCMV-seropositive donors and one seronegative donor among the eight sequenced.

Study-level points and caveats: One observes that, in a handful of donors, these clonotypes were also the leading ones within the CD3+CD56-NKG2C+ fraction. NKG2C+ dominant clonotype frequencies in more than 5 donors were roughly 1.0-7.5% of CD8+ T cells.

As concerns this clonotype: Antigen: not known.

UMIs were included in TCR beta cDNA generated by 5'RACE template switching. One entry per CDR3 protein, without DNA, is what TCRdb gives after re-calling the 5' RACE reads. Its clone listing holds 250,000 to 300,000 distinct CDR3 sequences. The receptor was isolated from a man between 18 and 29 years old in good health. Sequencing was carried out using blood T cells: a sorted CD56 or NKG2C T cell subset, CD4+ or CD8+ T cells, or bulk PBMC T cells (not recorded which).

The CDR3 is CASRKLAGSLTNEQFF. The rearrangement links TRBV2 to TRBJ2-1; TCRdb returns TRBD2, unconfirmable since there is no DNA. The CDR3 runs 16 residues. The germline CDR1 and CDR2 sequences are SNHLY and FYNNEI.